This TCR beta chain is drawn from a study of control samples from healthy donors and cancer patients. V was trimmed by 1 base and J by 2 bases, leaving 8 bases between them. This CDR3 has 14 amino acids. Germline values: CDR1 SEHNR, CDR2 FQNEAQ (reference sequence). In its sample, this clone was seen once. The protocol was immunoSEQ multiplex PCR, while the TCRdb copy is restricted to in-frame clones and leaves out a portion. The data show some 120,000 clones, about 93% seen once. The chain employs TRBV7-9 and TRBJ1-2; D is unclear. The sequenced material came from PBMCs. The source is a man aged 45 to 65 with head and neck cancer. CDR3 loop: CASSLVTVNYGYTF. The CDR3 nucleotides read TGTGCCAGCAGCTTAGTAACGGTGAACTATGGCTACACCTTC.